One sample yielded the 13 T cell receptor beta chains listed below, sequenced in a study of T cells expressing NK-cell markers. Each CDR3 protein gets one entry in TCRdb, which reprocessed the 5' RACE reads and gives no DNA. The sample has roughly 120,000 distinct CDR3 sequences; the top ten hold approximately 17%. Source material: blood T cells: a sorted CD56 or NKG2C T cell subset, CD4+ or CD8+ T cells, or bulk PBMC T cells (not recorded which). These receptors all stem from a woman aged 18 to 69 in good health.

CDR3 protein: CASSWAGGSTEAFF. The gene calls are TRBV27 and TRBJ1-1; absent DNA, TCRdb's TRBD1 call cannot be checked. CDR1 and CDR2 (germline): MNHEY, SMNVEV (reference sequence). The length of the CDR3 is 14 residues.

This chain links TRBV6-2 or TRBV6-3 with TRBJ2-7; TCRdb calls TRBD2, which cannot be checked without DNA. Germline loops: CDR1 MNHEY, CDR2 SVGEGT. The CDR3 extends over 15 amino acids. The CDR3 loop reads CASSRSSGGGYEQYF.

The chain carries TRBV28 and TRBJ2-1; TCRdb's D call of TRBD2 is untestable without DNA. Germline V gives CDR1 MDHEN, CDR2 SYDVKM. The CDR3 is made up of 16 amino acids. This CDR3 is CASSLLADDWAGEQFF.

This chain uses TRBV12-3 or TRBV12-4 with TRBJ2-7. The CDR3 sequence is 12 residues long. This CDR3 is CASSLELYEQYF.

The chain is built from TRBV12-3 or TRBV12-4 and TRBJ2-2; the D call from TCRdb, TRBD1, cannot be confirmed without DNA. CDR3 length equals 12 residues. The chain's CDR3 is CASSQGTGELFF.

CDR3 loop: CASTGGQGAGETQYF. The V call is TRBV6-2 or TRBV6-3, the J call TRBJ2-5; TCRdb's D gene call, TRBD1, goes unchecked for lack of DNA. Germline lookup yields CDR1 MNHEY and CDR2 SVGEGT. The CDR3 spans 15 residues.

The rearrangement uses TRBV1 and TRBJ2-7; TCRdb lists TRBD2, though no DNA is available to test this call. TRBV1 has pseudogene status. CDR3 length equals 16 residues. The CDR3 loop is CTSSQVPGSTTYEQYF.

The chain is built from TRBV27 and TRBJ2-7; TCRdb names TRBD1, which stays unverified in the absence of DNA. The CDR3 runs 14 residues. CDR1 and CDR2 (germline): MNHEY, SMNVEV (reference sequence). The CDR3 region is CASSFGTGDYEQYF.

The genes are TRBV15 and TRBJ1-4; lacking DNA, the TRBD1 call made by TCRdb goes unchecked. Germline V gene sequence: CDR1 LNHNV, CDR2 YYDKDF (reference sequence). This CDR3 contains 14 residues. The CDR3 spells CATSGDTLNEKLFF.

The gene calls are TRBV6-2 or TRBV6-3 and TRBJ2-3; TCRdb's assignment of TRBD2 cannot be checked, as there is no DNA. Germline lookup yields CDR1 MNHEY and CDR2 SVGEGT. The CDR3 loop spans 14 amino acids. The CDR3: CASSYASGTDTQYF.

The chain is built from TRBV7-9 and TRBJ1-3; without DNA, the TCRdb call of TRBD1 cannot be checked. The CDR3 runs 17 residues. Germline-derived CDR1 and CDR2 are SEHNR and FQNEAQ (reference sequence). CDR3 amino acids: CASSPQGQGVSGNTIYF. The full variable domain, in which reference TRBV7-9 and TRBJ1-3 provide the parts outside the CDR3, is DTGVSQNPRHKITKRGQNVTFRCDPISEHNRLYWYRQTLGQGPEFLTYFQNEAQLEKSRLLSDRFSAERPKGSFSTLEIQRTEQGDSAMYLCASSPQGQGVSGNTIYFGEGSWLTVV.

This sequence joins TRBV19 and TRBJ2-5; checking the TCRdb D call of TRBD2 is not possible without DNA. This CDR3 has 18 amino acids. Per the germline V gene, CDR1 is LNHDA and CDR2 is SQIVND (reference sequence). The chain's CDR3 is CATSRGDSSGVYQETQYF.

The V gene is TRBV7-9, the J gene TRBJ2-3; without DNA, the TCRdb call of TRBD1 cannot be checked. This CDR3 contains 15 residues. Germline CDR1 is SEHNR and CDR2 is FQNEAQ (reference sequence). CDR3 protein: CASSSWGTSTDTQYF. Looking up the rest from reference TRBV7-9 and TRBJ2-3 gives the full variable domain: DTGVSQNPRHKITKRGQNVTFRCDPISEHNRLYWYRQTLGQGPEFLTYFQNEAQLEKSRLLSDRFSAERPKGSFSTLEIQRTEQGDSAMYLCASSSWGTSTDTQYFGPGTRLTVL.